The T cell receptor (beta chain) described here comes from a study of cytomegalovirus exposure and HLA in healthy donors. Study results and caveats: V- and J-gene trimming of TCR beta was linked (in a later analysis) to a missense DCLRE1C variant. Most TCRs appeared rarely, but some public TCRs recurred in many donors. Analysis was performed later, and it showed HLA-associated TCR beta chains to be more clonally expanded than equally common others.

A multiplex PCR was run with 60 Vbeta primers and 13 Jbeta primers. Profiled with immunoSEQ multiplex PCR; TCRdb holds only in-frame clones, not every one. The sample has a few hundred thousand clones; around 90% are singletons. Notes on this clone: Its specificity is not known.

This CDR3 is built from 14 residues. The V end was cut by 0 bases, the J end by 4 bases, with 12 bases between. In germline, CDR1 is GTSNPN, CDR2 SVGIG (reference sequence). The receptor was derived from a woman aged 18-29 years in good health and CMV-seronegative. The sequenced sample was PBMCs. The genes are TRBV30 and TRBJ1-1, with TRBD1 as a possible D gene (5 bases). The CDR3 bases are TGTGCCTGGAGTGTATCATCCGGGGGCACTGAAGCTTTCTTT. Its translation is CAWSVSSGGTEAFF.